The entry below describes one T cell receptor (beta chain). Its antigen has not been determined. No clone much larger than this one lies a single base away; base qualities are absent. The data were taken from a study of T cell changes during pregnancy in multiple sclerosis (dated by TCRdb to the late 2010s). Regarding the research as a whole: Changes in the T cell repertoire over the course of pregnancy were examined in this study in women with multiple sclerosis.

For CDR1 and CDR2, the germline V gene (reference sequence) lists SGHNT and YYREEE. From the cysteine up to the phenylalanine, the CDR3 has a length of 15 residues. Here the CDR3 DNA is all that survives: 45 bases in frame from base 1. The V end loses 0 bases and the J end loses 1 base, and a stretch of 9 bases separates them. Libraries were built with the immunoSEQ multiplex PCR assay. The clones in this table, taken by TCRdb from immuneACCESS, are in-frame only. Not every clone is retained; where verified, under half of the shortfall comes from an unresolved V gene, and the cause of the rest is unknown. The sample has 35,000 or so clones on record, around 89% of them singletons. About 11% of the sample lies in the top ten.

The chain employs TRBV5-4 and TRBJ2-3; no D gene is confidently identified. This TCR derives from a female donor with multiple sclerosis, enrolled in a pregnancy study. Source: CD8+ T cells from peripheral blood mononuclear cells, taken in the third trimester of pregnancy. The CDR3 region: CASSLVPGGTDTQYF. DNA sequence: TGTGCCAGCAGCTTGGTACCGGGTGGCACAGATACGCAGTATTTT.